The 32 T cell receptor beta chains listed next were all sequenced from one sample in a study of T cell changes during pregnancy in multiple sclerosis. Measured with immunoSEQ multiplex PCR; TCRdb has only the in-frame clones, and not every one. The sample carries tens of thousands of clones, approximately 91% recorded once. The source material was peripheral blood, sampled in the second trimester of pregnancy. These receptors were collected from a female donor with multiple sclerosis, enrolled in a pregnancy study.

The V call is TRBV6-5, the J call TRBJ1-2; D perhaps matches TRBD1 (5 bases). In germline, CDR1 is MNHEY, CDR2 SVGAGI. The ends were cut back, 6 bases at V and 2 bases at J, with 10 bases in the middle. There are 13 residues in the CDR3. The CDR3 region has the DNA TGTGCCAGCAGGCATGACAGCAACTATGGCTACACCTTC. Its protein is CASRHDSNYGYTF.

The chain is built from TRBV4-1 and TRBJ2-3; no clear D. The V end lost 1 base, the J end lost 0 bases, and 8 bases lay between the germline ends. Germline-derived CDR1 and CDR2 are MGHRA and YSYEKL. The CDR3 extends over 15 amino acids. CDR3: CASSQGGLSTDTQYF. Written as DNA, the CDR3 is TGCGCCAGCAGCCAAGGAGGCCTTAGCACAGATACGCAGTATTTT.

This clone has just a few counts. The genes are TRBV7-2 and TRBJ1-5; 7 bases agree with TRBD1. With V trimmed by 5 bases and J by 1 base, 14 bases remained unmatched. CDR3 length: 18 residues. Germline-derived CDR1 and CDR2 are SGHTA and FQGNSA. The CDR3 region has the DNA TGTGCCAGCAGCCCCCACTACAGGGGTTGGGGAAGCAATCAGCCCCAGCATTTT. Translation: CASSPHYRGWGSNQPQHF.

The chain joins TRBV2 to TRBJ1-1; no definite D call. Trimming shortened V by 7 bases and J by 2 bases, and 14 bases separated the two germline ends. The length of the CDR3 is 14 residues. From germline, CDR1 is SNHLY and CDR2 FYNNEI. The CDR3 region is CASKEGRLNTEAFF. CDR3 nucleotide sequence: TGTGCCAGCAAGGAGGGCCGACTTAACACTGAAGCTTTCTTT.

CDR3 DNA: TGTGCCAGCAGCTTACTCTATAATTCACCCCTCCACTTT. Its protein product is CASSLLYNSPLHF. The chain uses TRBV7-8 and TRBJ1-6; D is ambiguous. V was shortened by 2 bases and J by 3 bases, with 2 bases between the two germline ends. CDR1 is SGHVS, CDR2 FQNEAQ, per germline. This CDR3 contains 13 residues.

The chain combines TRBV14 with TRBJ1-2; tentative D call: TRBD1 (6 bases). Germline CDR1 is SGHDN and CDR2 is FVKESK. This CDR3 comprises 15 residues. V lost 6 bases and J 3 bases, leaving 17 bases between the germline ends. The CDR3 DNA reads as TGTGCCAGCAGTCACACTCTGACAGGCTACTATGGCTACACCTTC. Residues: CASSHTLTGYYGYTF.

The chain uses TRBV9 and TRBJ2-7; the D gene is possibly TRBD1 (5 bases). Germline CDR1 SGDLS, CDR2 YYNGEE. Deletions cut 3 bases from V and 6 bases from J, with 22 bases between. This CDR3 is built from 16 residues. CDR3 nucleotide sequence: TGTGCCAGCAGCGCCGACAGTCCGGCCGTAGCTCGCGAGCAGTACTTC. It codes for CASSADSPAVAREQYF.

CDR3 residues: CASKGGQETQYF. The CDR3 coding sequence is TGTGCCAGCAAGGGGGGGCAGGAGACCCAGTACTTC. This chain connects TRBV27 to TRBJ2-5; weak D call: TRBD2 (7 bases). The CDR3 is 12 amino acids. CDR1 and CDR2 (germline): MNHEY, SMNVEV (reference sequence). Deletions cut 7 bases from V and 5 bases from J, with 11 bases between.

CDR3 residues: CASSPVTGGFEQYF. CDR3 coding DNA: TGTGCCAGCTCTCCCGTGACAGGGGGCTTCGAGCAGTACTTC. V and J are TRBV18 and TRBJ2-7; 10 positions agree with TRBD1. Germline V gene data show CDR1 as KGHSH and CDR2 as LQKENI. The J segment lost 6 bases and the V segment lost 6 bases, leaving 8 bases of the junction unmatched. The CDR3 runs to 14 residues.

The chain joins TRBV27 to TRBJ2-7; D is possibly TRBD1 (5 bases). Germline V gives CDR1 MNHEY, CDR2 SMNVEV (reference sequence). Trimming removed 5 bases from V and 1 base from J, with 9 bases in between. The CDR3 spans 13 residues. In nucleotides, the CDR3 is TGTGCCAGCAGTCTCTCAGGGTCCTACGAGCAGTACTTC. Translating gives CASSLSGSYEQYF.

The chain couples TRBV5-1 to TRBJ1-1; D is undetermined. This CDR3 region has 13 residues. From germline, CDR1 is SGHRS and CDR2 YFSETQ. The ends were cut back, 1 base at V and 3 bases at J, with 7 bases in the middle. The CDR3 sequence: CASSLSLDTEAFF. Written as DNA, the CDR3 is TGCGCCAGCAGCTTGAGCTTGGACACTGAAGCTTTCTTT. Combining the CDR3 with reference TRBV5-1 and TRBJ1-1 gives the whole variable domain KAGVTQTPRYLIKTRGQQVTLSCSPISGHRSVSWYQQTPGQGLQFLFEYFSETQRNKGNFPGRFSGRQFSNSRSEMNVSTLELGDSALYLCASSLSLDTEAFFGQGTRLTVV.

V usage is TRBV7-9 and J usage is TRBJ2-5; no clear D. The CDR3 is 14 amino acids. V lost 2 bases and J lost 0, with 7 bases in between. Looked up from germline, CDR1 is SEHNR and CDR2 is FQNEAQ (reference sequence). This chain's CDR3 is CASSLREYQETQYF. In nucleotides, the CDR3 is TGTGCCAGCAGCTTAAGAGAGTACCAAGAGACCCAGTACTTC. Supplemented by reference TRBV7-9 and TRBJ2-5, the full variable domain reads DTGVSQNPRHKITKRGQNVTFRCDPISEHNRLYWYRQTLGQGPEFLTYFQNEAQLEKSRLLSDRFSAERPKGSFSTLEIQRTEQGDSAMYLCASSLREYQETQYFGPGTRLLVL.

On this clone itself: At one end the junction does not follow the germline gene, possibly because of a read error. In nucleotides, the CDR3 is TGTGCCAGCAGTCCCTTTGGTCGCGGACAGGGAACCTTC. Translated: CASSPFGRGQGTF. The V call is TRBV28, the J call TRBJ2-7; TRBD1 aligns across 8 bases. The CDR3 extends over 13 amino acids. Germline V gives CDR1 MDHEN, CDR2 SYDVKM.

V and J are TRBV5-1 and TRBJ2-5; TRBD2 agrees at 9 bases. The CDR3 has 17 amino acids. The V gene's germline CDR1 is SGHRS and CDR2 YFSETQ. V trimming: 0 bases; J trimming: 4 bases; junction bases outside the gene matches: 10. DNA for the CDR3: TGCGCCAGCAGCTTGGTAGGTCTAGCGGGGACGGGAGAGACCCAGTACTTC. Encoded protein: CASSLVGLAGTGETQYF.

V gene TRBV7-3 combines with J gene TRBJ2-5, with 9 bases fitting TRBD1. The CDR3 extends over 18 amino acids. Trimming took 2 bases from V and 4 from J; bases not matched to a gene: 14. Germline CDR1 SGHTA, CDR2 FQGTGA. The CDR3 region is CASSLGLMTGGLGETQYF. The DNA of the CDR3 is TGTGCCAGCAGCTTAGGATTGATGACAGGGGGATTAGGAGAGACCCAGTACTTC.

CDR3 loop: CASSLYVGGEQFF. CDR3 DNA sequence: TGCGCCAGCAGCTTGTATGTGGGGGGTGAGCAGTTCTTC. The chain has TRBV5-1 and TRBJ2-1; D might be TRBD2 (6 bases). Trimming stripped 1 base from V and 9 bases from J, with 11 bases between. Germline CDR1 SGHRS, CDR2 YFSETQ. The CDR3 is 13 amino acids.

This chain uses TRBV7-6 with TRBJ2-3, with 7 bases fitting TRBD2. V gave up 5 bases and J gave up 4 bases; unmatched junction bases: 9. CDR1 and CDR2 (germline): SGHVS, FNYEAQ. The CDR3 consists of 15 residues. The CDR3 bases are TGTGCCAGCAGCCCACTAGCGAGGATGCCAGATACGCAGTATTTT. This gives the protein CASSPLARMPDTQYF.

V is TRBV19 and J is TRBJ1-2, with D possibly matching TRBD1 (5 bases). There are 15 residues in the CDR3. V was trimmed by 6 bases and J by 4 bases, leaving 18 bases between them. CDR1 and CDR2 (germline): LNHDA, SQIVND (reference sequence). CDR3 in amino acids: CASSPTPTRGYGYTF. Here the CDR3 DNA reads TGTGCCAGTAGCCCAACCCCGACAAGGGGCTATGGCTACACCTTC.

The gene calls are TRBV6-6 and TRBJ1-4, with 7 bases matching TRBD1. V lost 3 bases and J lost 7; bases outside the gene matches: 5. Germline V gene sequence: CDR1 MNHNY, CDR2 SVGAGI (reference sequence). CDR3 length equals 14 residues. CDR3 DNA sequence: TGTGCCAGCAGTTATGGGCAGGGGGTTGAAAAACTGTTTTTT. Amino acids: CASSYGQGVEKLFF.

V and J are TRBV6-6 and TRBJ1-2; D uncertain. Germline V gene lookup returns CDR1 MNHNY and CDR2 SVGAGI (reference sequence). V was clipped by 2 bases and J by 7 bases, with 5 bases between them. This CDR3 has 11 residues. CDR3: CASSYGSGYTF. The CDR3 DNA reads TGTGCCAGCAGTTACGGGAGTGGCTACACCTTC.

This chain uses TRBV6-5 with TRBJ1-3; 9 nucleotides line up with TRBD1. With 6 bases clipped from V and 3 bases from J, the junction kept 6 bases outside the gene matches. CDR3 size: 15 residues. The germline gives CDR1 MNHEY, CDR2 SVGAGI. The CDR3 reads CASRPTGGVGNTIYF. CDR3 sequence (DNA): TGTGCCAGCAGACCCACAGGGGGCGTTGGAAACACCATATATTTT.

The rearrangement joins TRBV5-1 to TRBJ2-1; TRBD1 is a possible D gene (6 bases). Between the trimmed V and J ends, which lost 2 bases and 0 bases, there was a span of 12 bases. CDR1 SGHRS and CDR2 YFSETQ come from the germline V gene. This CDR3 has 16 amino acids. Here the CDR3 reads CASSFPGHRSYNEQFF. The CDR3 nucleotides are TGCGCCAGCAGCTTCCCGGGACACCGCTCCTACAATGAGCAGTTCTTC.

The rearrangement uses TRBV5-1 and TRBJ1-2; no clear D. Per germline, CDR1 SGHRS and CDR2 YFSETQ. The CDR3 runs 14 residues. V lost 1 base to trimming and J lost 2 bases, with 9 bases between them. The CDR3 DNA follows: TGCGCCAGCAGCTTGTCCCCGGGAAACTATGGCTACACCTTC. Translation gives CASSLSPGNYGYTF.

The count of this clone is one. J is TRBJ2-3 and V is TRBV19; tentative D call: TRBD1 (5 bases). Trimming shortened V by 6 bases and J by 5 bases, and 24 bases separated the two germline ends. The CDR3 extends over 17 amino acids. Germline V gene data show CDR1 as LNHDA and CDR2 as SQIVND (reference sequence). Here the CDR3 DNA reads TGTGCCAGTAGCCAGAGGACGATGGCAGGGTCGGGAGATACGCAGTATTTT. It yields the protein CASSQRTMAGSGDTQYF.

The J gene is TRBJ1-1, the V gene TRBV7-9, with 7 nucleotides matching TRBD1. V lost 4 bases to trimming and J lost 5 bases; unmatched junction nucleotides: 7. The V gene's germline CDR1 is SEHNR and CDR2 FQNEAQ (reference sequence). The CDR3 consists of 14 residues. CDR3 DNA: TGTGCCAGCAGCTCCGACAGGGAGTCTACTGAAGCTTTCTTT. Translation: CASSSDRESTEAFF.

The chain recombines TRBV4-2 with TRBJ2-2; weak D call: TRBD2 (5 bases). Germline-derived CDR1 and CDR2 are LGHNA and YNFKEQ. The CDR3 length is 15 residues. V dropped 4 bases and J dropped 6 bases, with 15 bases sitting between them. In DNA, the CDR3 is TGTGCCAGCAGCCCTAGAGGCGCGGGCCCCGGGGAGCTGTTTTTT. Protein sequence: CASSPRGAGPGELFF.

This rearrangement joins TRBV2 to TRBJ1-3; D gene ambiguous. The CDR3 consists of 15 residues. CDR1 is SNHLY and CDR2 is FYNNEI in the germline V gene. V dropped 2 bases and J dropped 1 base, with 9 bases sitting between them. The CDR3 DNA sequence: TGTGCCAGCAGTGAAATCCTAGGATCTGGAAACACCATATATTTT. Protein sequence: CASSEILGSGNTIYF.

This CDR3 is CAISKKGIRNSPLHF. Here the CDR3 DNA reads TGTGCCATCAGTAAAAAGGGGATCAGGAATTCACCCCTCCACTTT. V gene TRBV10-3 combines with J gene TRBJ1-6, with D possibly matching TRBD1 (5 bases). V gave up 5 bases and J gave up 7 bases, with 15 bases separating them. Per germline, CDR1 ENHRY and CDR2 SYGVKD. CDR3 length: 15 amino acids.

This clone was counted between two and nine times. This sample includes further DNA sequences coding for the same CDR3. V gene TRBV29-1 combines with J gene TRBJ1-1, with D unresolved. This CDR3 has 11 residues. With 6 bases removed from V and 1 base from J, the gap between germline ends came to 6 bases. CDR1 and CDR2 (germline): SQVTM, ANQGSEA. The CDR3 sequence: CSVRGNTEAFF. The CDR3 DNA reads TGCAGCGTGCGGGGGAACACTGAAGCTTTCTTT.

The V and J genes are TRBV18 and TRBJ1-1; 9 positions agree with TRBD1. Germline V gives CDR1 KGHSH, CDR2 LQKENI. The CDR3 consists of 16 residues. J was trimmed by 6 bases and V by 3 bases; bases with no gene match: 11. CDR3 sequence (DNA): TGTGCCAGCTCACCTCTCCCACAGGGGGCTAGTGCTGAAGCTTTCTTT. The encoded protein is CASSPLPQGASAEAFF.

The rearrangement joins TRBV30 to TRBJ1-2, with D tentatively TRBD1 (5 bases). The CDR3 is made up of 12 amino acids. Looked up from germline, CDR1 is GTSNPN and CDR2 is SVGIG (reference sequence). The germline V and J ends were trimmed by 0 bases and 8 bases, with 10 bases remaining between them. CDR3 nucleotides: TGTGCCTGGAGTGTAGTGGGGCAGGGCTACACCTTC. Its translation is CAWSVVGQGYTF.

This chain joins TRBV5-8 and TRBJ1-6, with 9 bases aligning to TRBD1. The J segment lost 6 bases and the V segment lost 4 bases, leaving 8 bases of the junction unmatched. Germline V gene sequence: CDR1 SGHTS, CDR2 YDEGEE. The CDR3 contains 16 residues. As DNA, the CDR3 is TGTGCCAGCAGCCCCCTGACAGGGGGGATTAATTCACCCCTCCACTTT. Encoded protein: CASSPLTGGINSPLHF.